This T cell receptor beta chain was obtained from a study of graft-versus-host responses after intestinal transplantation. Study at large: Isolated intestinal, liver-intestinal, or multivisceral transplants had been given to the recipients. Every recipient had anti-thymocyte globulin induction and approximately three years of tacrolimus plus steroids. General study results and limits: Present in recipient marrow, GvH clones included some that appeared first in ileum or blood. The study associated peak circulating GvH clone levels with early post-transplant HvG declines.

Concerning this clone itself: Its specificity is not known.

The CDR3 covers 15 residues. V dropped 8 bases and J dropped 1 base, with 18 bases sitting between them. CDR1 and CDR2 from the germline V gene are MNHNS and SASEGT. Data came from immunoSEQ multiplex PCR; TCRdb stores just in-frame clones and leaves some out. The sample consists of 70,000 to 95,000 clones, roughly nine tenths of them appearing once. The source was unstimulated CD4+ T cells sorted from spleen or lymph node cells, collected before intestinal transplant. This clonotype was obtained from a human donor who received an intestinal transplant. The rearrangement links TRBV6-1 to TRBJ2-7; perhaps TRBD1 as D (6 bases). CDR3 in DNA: TGTGCCAGCGGCCTAGAAGGGGGTTTATCCTACGAGCAGTACTTC. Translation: CASGLEGGLSYEQYF.